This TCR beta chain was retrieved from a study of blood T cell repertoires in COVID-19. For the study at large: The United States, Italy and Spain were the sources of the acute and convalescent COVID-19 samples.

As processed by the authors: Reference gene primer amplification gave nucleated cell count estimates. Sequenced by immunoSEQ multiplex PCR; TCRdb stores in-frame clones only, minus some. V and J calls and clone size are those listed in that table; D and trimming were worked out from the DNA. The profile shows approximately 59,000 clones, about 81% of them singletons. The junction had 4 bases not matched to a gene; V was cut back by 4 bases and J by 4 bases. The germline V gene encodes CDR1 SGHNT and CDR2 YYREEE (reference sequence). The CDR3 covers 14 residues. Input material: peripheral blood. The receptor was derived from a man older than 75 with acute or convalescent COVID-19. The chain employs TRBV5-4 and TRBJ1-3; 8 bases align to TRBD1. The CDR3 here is CASSPRGLGNTIYF. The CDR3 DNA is TGTGCCAGCAGCCCCAGGGGGCTGGGAAACACCATATATTTT.